This TCR beta chain was documented in a study of T cells in Graves' hyperthyroidism and ophthalmopathy. Study-wide results and caveats: For ophthalmopathy, model prediction preceded onset by a median approximately 6 months.

The PBMCs had their origin in around 10 ml of fresh peripheral blood. This clonotype has a count of ten or more. What it binds is unknown. TCR beta CDR3 sequences were amplified from RNA transcripts. TCR CDR3 underwent first-round RT-PCR with the HTBI primer set. Using its own MiXCR run on the multiplex PCR reads, TCRdb lists one record per CDR3 protein. The sample includes roughly 290,000 distinct CDR3 sequences, 12% to 15% of them seen just once. The source material was blood. This sequence originates from a woman in her 40s with Graves' hyperthyroidism.

The CDR3 nucleotides read TGTGCCAGCAGTTTGAGTGGCGGAAACCTGCAGTATTTT. Protein sequence: CASSLSGGNLQYF. The chain employs TRBV28 and TRBJ2-3; unclear D gene. The CDR3 totals 13 residues. The V gene's germline CDR1 is MDHEN and CDR2 SYDVKM. Deletions cut 3 bases from V and 11 bases from J, with 15 bases between.